The source of this T cell receptor (beta chain) is a study of neoadjuvant nivolumab and ipilimumab in lung cancer. The protocol was immunoSEQ multiplex PCR, while the TCRdb copy is restricted to in-frame clones and leaves out a portion. The data show 40,000 to 60,000 clones, about 89% seen once. This CDR3 has 13 residues. Trimming took off 6 bases at V and 6 bases at J, with 11 bases between the two ends. Per the germline V gene, CDR1 is MGHDK and CDR2 is SYGVNS. This sequence joins TRBV25-1 and TRBJ1-4; D is unresolved. The TCR comes from an adult with non-small cell lung cancer. Some clones in this sample may be carry-over from other donors' samples. The sample consisted of blood, taken before neoadjuvant nivolumab, alone or with ipilimumab. CDR3 sequence: CASRVREYEKLFF. The CDR3 DNA sequence: TGTGCCAGCAGGGTAAGGGAGTATGAAAAACTGTTTTTT. Using reference TRBV25-1 and TRBJ1-4 for the parts outside the CDR3, the full variable domain is EADIYQTPRYLVIGTGKKITLECSQTMGHDKMYWYQQDPGMELHLIHYSYGVNSTEKGDLSSESTVSRIRTEHFPLTLESARPSHTSQYLCASRVREYEKLFFGSGTQLSVL.